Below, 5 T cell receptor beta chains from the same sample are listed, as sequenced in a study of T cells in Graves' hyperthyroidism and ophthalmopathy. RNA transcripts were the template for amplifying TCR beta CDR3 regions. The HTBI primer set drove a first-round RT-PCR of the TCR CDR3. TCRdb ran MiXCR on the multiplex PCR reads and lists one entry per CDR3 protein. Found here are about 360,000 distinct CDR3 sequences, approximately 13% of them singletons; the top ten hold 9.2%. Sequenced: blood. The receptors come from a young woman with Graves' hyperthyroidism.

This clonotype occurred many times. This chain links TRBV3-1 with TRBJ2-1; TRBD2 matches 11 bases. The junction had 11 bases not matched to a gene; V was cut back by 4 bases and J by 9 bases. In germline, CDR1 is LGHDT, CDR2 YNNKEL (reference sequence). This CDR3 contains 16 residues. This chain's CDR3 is CASSLLGGTSGSEQFF. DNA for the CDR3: TGTGCCAGCAGCCTCCTAGGAGGGACTAGCGGAAGTGAGCAGTTCTTC.

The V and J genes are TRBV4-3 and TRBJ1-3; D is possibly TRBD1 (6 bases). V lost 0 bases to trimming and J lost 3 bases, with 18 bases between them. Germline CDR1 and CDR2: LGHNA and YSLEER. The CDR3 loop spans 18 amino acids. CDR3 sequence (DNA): TGCGCCAGCAGCCAAGATTGGTCCCTTAGGGGGTATGGAAACACCATATATTTT. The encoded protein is CASSQDWSLRGYGNTIYF.

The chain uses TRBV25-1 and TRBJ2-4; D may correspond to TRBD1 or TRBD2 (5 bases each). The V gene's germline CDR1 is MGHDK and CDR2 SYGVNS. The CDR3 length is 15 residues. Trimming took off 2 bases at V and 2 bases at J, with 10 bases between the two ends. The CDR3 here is CASSEGGKTKNIQYF. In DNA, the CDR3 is TGTGCCAGCAGTGAAGGGGGAAAGACCAAAAACATTCAGTACTTC.

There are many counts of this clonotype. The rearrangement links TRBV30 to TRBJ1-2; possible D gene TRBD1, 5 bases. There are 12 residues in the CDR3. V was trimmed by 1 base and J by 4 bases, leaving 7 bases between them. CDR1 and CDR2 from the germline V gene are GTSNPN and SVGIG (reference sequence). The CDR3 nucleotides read TGTGCCTGGAGTGGGGGGTCCTATGGCTACACCTTC. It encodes CAWSGGSYGYTF.

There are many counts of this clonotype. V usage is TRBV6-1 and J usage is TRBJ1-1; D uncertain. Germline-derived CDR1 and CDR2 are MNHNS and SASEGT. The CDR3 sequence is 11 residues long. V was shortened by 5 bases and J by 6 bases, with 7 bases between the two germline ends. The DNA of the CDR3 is TGTGCCAGCAGTACCACAGCTGAAGCTTTCTTT. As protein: CASSTTAEAFF.